This T cell receptor beta chain was recovered during a study of T cell responses to AZD1222 COVID-19 vaccine. General study findings and limits: There were mostly white British donors and more females than males, and clonal diversity was possibly underestimated.

Trimming took 6 bases from V and 5 from J; bases not matched to a gene: 8. CDR1 and CDR2 from the germline V gene are MNHEY and SVGAGI. The CDR3 is 15 amino acids. Sequencing used immunoSEQ multiplex PCR; TCRdb keeps in-frame clones, though not all of them. The data hold some 200,000 clones, with approximately 91% observed a single time. Regarding this clone: Its antigen is as yet unknown.

This TCR was sampled from an adult who received the AZD1222 COVID-19 vaccine. Specimen: peripheral blood, collected 28 days after the second AZD1222 dose. The V gene is TRBV6-5, the J gene TRBJ1-1; 11 bases map to TRBD1. CDR3 residues: CASRPGTGGKTEAFF. The CDR3 DNA follows: TGTGCCAGCAGGCCTGGGACAGGGGGGAAAACTGAAGCTTTCTTT.